The T cell receptor (beta chain) under discussion was sequenced for a study of CD8 T cells in ankylosing spondylitis (TCRdb year 2017). In the study overall: T cell receptor beta repertoires were profiled in healthy donors and ankylosing spondylitis patients so that disease-linked TCR variants could be found. Peripheral blood was sampled, and synovial fluid was also collected from ankylosing spondylitis patients. The full study cohort was made up of over 20 ankylosing spondylitis patients and 108 healthy donors.

Counted from cysteine to phenylalanine, this CDR3 has 11 amino acids. CDR3 DNA is the only sequence kept; it has 33 bases, read in frame from the first base. The V end loses 2 bases and the J end loses 4 bases, and a stretch of 5 bases separates them. As encoded in the germline V gene (reference sequence), CDR1 is GTSNPN while CDR2 is SVGIG. The sequencer listed for this sample is Illumina HiSeq 2500. Quantitative 5'-RACE with molecular barcodes was used to prepare TCR beta libraries. The source study handled its data this way. To identify disease-linked TCR variants, a new computational method was used, one built on a probabilistic model of VDJ rearrangement. The public reads were reprocessed in TCRdb via fastp at Q25 and MiXCR, keeping in-frame beta chains. Entries are consolidated by CDR3 protein sequence, retaining the most common genes and DNA. These V and J calls rely on TCRdb rather than the paper's analysis. Here the sample has approximately 130,000 distinct CDR3 sequences; roughly 11% occur a single time. The ten largest clones represent 3.5% to 5% of the sample.

This clonotype was counted many times. Its antigen target is currently unknown. Base qualities are not at hand, and no much larger clone is one base apart. Results the study describes overall, beyond this receptor: Some motif variants had previously been reported in the synovial fluid and blood of reactive arthritis patients, which suggests shared mechanisms of disease initiation. According to the report, matched synovial fluid samples from ankylosing spondylitis patients were significantly enriched for the disease-linked clones. A TCR beta motif made up of fewer than 10 highly homologous amino acid variants appeared to be characteristic of blood from ankylosing spondylitis patients. A CD8+ phenotype was shown by the disease-linked clones, which were found at relatively low frequencies in peripheral blood.

The chain employs TRBV30 and TRBJ1-2, with the D gene uncertain. Sequencing was done on a sample of blood, either unsorted or a sorted T cell fraction (not recorded which). The origin of this receptor is a female donor with ankylosing spondylitis or in good health (not recorded which). The bases are TGTGCCTGGAGTTTGAGCTATGGCTACACCTTC. This encodes CAWSLSYGYTF.